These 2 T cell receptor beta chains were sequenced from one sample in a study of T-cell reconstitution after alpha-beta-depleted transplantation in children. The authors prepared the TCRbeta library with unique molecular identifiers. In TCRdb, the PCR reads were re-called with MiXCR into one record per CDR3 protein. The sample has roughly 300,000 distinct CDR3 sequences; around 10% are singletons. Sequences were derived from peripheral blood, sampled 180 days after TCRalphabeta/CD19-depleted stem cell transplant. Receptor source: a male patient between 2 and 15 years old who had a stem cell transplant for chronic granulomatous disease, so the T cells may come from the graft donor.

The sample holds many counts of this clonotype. The CDR3 nucleotides read TGTGCCATCAGTGAAGTGGAGCGCCGGGAGCAGTACTTC. It specifies CAISEVERREQYF. J is TRBJ2-7 and V is TRBV10-3; D not certain. The CDR3 spans 13 residues. Germline loops: CDR1 ENHRY, CDR2 SYGVKD. Trimming removed 3 bases at V and 7 bases at J, with 13 bases between.

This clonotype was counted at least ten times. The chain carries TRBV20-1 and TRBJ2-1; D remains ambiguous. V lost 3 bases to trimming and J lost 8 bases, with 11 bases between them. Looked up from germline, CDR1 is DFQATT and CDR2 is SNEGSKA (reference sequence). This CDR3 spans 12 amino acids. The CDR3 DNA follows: TGCAGTGCTAGGTTCCGGGTGGATGAGCAGTTCTTC. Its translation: CSARFRVDEQFF.